This TCR beta chain was recovered during a study of vaccination and CD4 T cells after COVID-19. This clonotype was observed a few times. The antigen remains unidentified. General study points: In convalescent patients, 304 of 307 vaccine-specific clones were mono-reactive for SARS-CoV-2 spike.

Sequenced with the Oncomine TCR Beta short-read assay was DNA taken from cultured CD4+ T cells. MiXCR, run by TCRdb on the PCR reads, gives a single entry per CDR3 protein. The sample lists under 11,000 distinct CDR3 sequences; approximately 53% were seen once. Treatment in this sample: roughly ten-day PBMC culture with coronavirus spike peptide pools or control peptides (ViraFEST assay). The CDR3 is 16 residues long. Per germline, CDR1 MGHDK and CDR2 SYGVNS. The V and J ends lost 3 bases and 8 bases respectively, with 21 bases between them. J is TRBJ2-3 and V is TRBV25-1, with D maybe TRBD2 (5 bases). The material sequenced was CD4+ T cells from blood, cultured in vitro. This sequence was found in a human donor who had recovered from COVID-19. The CDR3 sequence is CASSDRADGIIATQYF. CDR3 in DNA: TGTGCCAGCAGTGACCGGGCCGACGGGATAATCGCTACGCAGTATTTT.